This TCR beta chain originates from a study of kidney transplant recipient with SARS-CoV-2 infection. Germline V gives CDR1 SGHDT, CDR2 YYEEEE. The CDR3 is 14 residues long. V was shortened by 4 bases and J by 4 bases, with 14 bases between the two germline ends. TCRdb reprocessed the reads via MiXCR and lists one record per CDR3 protein. The sample records 200,000 to 300,000 distinct CDR3 sequences, under 30% being singletons. Ten or more counts support this clonotype. Sequenced here: a blood sample, sampled at baseline and on day 111 from a kidney transplant recipient. The chain combines TRBV5-6 with TRBJ2-5; D possibly corresponds to TRBD2 (5 bases). The receptor was isolated from a male patient in his thirties who had COVID-19 and was a kidney transplant recipient. Some T cells may be transferred from the graft donor. This CDR3 reads CASSRAVNGETQYF. CDR3 nucleotides: TGTGCCAGCAGCAGAGCGGTAAATGGAGAGACCCAGTACTTC.